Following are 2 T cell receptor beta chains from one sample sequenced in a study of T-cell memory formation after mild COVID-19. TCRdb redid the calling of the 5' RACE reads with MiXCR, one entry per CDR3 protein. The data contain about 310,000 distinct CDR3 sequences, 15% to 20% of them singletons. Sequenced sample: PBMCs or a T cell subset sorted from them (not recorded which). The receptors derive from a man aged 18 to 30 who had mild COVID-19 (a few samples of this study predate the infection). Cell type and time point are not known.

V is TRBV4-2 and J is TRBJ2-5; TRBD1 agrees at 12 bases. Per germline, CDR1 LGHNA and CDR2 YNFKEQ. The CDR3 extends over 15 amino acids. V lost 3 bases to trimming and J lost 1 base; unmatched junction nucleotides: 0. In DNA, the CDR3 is TGTGCCAGCAGCCAGGGACAGGGGGCCCAAGAGACCCAGTACTTC. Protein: CASSQGQGAQETQYF.

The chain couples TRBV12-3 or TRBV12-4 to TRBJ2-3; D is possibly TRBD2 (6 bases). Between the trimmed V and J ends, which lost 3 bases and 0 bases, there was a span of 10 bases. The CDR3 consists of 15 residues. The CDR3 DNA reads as TGTGCCAGCAGTTTTGTGGCGGGGAGCACAGATACGCAGTATTTT. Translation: CASSFVAGSTDTQYF.